A single sample gave rise to the 16 T cell receptor beta chains below, sequenced in a study of T cell responses to AZD1222 COVID-19 vaccine. The assay was immunoSEQ multiplex PCR, and TCRdb's table has in-frame clones only and misses some. The sample lists some 200,000 clones, roughly nine tenths occurring once. The material was peripheral blood, obtained 28 days after the second AZD1222 dose. The receptor source for this set is an adult who received the AZD1222 COVID-19 vaccine.

V usage is TRBV21-1 and J usage is TRBJ1-6. TRBV21-1 is listed as a pseudogene. The CDR3 consists of 16 residues. CDR3 sequence: CASSKRVEPRVGPLHF. In nucleotides, the CDR3 is TGTGCCAGCAGCAAAAGGGTAGAGCCACGGGTGGGGCCCCTCCACTTT.

The V call is TRBV4-3, the J call TRBJ2-1, with 9 nucleotides matching TRBD2. V lost 4 bases to trimming and J lost 6 bases; unmatched junction nucleotides: 4. The germline gives CDR1 LGHNA, CDR2 YSLEER. This CDR3 spans 14 amino acids. The CDR3 DNA reads as TGCGCCAGCAGCCCGGGACTAGCTAGCAATGAGCAGTTCTTC. It translates to CASSPGLASNEQFF.

The gene calls are TRBV6-5 and TRBJ2-1, with 14 positions matching TRBD2. The J segment lost 7 bases and the V segment lost 0 bases, leaving 2 bases of the junction unmatched. The CDR3 is 16 amino acids. Per germline, CDR1 MNHEY and CDR2 SVGAGI. Here the CDR3 DNA reads TGTGCCAGCAGTTACTCGACTAGCGGGAGGGTAAATGAGCAGTTCTTC. Translated: CASSYSTSGRVNEQFF.

This chain joins TRBV4-1 and TRBJ2-3; 7 nucleotides agree with TRBD1. With V trimmed by 8 bases and J by 4 bases, 12 bases remained unmatched. The CDR3 extends over 15 amino acids. CDR1 is MGHRA, CDR2 YSYEKL, per germline. CDR3 sequence: CASAKTGLMSDTQYF. In nucleotides, the CDR3 is TGCGCCAGCGCAAAGACAGGGCTCATGTCAGATACGCAGTATTTT.

The rearrangement joins TRBV6-5 to TRBJ1-1, with D hard to call. Trimming cost V 7 bases and J 4 bases, with 7 bases left between them. The CDR3 is 11 residues long. The germline gives CDR1 MNHEY, CDR2 SVGAGI. The CDR3 DNA is TGTGCCAGCACCGGATTCACTGAAGCTTTCTTT. Translating it yields CASTGFTEAFF.

The chain carries TRBV7-2 and TRBJ2-2; D not resolved. CDR3 length equals 14 residues. Germline loops: CDR1 SGHTA, CDR2 FQGNSA. The V and J ends lost 5 bases and 5 bases respectively, with 12 bases between them. The CDR3 protein is CASSPKARTGELFF. DNA of the CDR3: TGTGCCAGCAGCCCGAAGGCCCGGACCGGGGAGCTGTTTTTT.

This chain joins TRBV19 and TRBJ2-3; no reliable D call. The CDR3 loop spans 14 amino acids. Germline loops: CDR1 LNHDA, CDR2 SQIVND (reference sequence). Trimming took 4 bases from V and 2 from J, leaving 10 bases between them. CDR3 region: CASSTGPYTDTQYF. In nucleotides, the CDR3 is TGTGCCAGTAGTACCGGACCCTACACAGATACGCAGTATTTT.

The CDR3 loop is CASSYQGSSGGYTF. The DNA of the CDR3 is TGTGCCAGCAGTTACCAAGGGAGCTCGGGCGGCTACACCTTC. The chain employs TRBV6-5 and TRBJ1-2; no clear D gene. The V end was cut by 2 bases, the J end by 8 bases, with 15 bases between. Germline CDR1 is MNHEY and CDR2 is SVGAGI. The CDR3 extends over 14 amino acids.

The chain couples TRBV6-1 to TRBJ1-2; D not resolved. The germline gives CDR1 MNHNS, CDR2 SASEGT. V was shortened by 2 bases and J by 4 bases, with 8 bases between the two germline ends. The CDR3 runs 13 residues. CDR3: CASSEITGYGYTF. CDR3 coding DNA: TGTGCCAGCAGTGAAATAACGGGCTATGGCTACACCTTC.

This clone was detected once. The CDR3 here is CASSLEAGLSGGTGELFF. The CDR3 DNA sequence: TGTGCCAGCAGCCTAGAGGCGGGGCTTAGCGGGGGCACCGGGGAGCTGTTTTTT. The V and J genes are TRBV9 and TRBJ2-2; 9 bases are shared with TRBD2. The CDR3 contains 18 residues. Germline V gives CDR1 SGDLS, CDR2 YYNGEE. V gave up 4 bases and J gave up 4 bases; unmatched junction bases: 14.

The J gene is TRBJ2-7, the V gene TRBV6-5, with TRBD1 as a possible D gene (6 bases). The germline V gene encodes CDR1 MNHEY and CDR2 SVGAGI. Between the trimmed V and J ends, which lost 4 bases and 6 bases, there was a span of 13 bases. The CDR3 runs to 13 residues. CDR3 in amino acids: CASSSHGQFEQYF. Here the CDR3 DNA reads TGTGCCAGCAGTTCACATGGACAGTTCGAGCAGTACTTC.

Only one count was recorded for this clone. The J gene is TRBJ1-4, the V gene TRBV28; 7 bases are a match to TRBD1. V lost 6 bases, J lost 8 bases, and 12 bases stayed unmatched. The CDR3 is 15 residues long. Germline CDR1 MDHEN, CDR2 SYDVKM. The CDR3 DNA reads as TGTGCCAGCAGCCCTCCCCCCGGGACAGCCGAAAAACTGTTTTTT. It yields the protein CASSPPPGTAEKLFF.

Ten or more counts support this clone. The chain carries TRBV12-3 or TRBV12-4 and TRBJ1-5; TRBD1 matches at 7 bases. Germline trimming cut 5 bases from V and 6 bases from J; bases unmatched to any gene: 1. This CDR3 is 12 amino acids long. CDR3 in amino acids: CASSGQVQPQHF. The CDR3 bases are TGTGCCAGCAGTGGACAGGTTCAGCCCCAGCATTTT.

The gene calls are TRBV11-2 and TRBJ2-3; 8 nucleotides match TRBD1. The CDR3 totals 18 residues. Germline CDR1 is SGHAT and CDR2 is FQNNGV. Trimming removed 5 bases from V and 5 bases from J; junction bases left unmatched: 18. CDR3 amino acids: CASSRRGPHRLIGDTQYF. Written as DNA, the CDR3 is TGTGCCAGCAGCCGCAGGGGGCCTCACCGGCTGATAGGAGATACGCAGTATTTT.

The rearrangement joins TRBV28 to TRBJ1-2; TRBD1 is a possible D gene (5 bases). CDR3 size: 17 residues. The germline gives CDR1 MDHEN, CDR2 SYDVKM. Trimming removed 3 bases from V and 1 base from J, with 18 bases in between. This CDR3 is CASSLVPGADHNYGYTF. In DNA, the CDR3 is TGTGCCAGCAGTTTGGTTCCCGGGGCAGACCATAACTATGGCTACACCTTC.

This chain's CDR3 is CASASIETDYEQYF. CDR3 nucleotides: TGTGCCAGCGCTTCCATAGAGACAGACTACGAGCAGTACTTC. This chain connects TRBV2 to TRBJ2-7; possible D gene TRBD1, 5 bases. CDR1 is SNHLY and CDR2 is FYNNEI in the germline V gene. The CDR3 extends over 14 amino acids. V shed 8 bases and J shed 3 bases, with 17 bases lying between them.